Here is one T cell receptor (beta chain) with its context. Its target is not known. This entry belongs to a study of shared clonotypes between healthy human individuals. Genomic DNA (from each subset) was split evenly across several immunoSEQ plates. TCRdb's table, derived via immunoSEQ multiplex PCR, lists solely in-frame clones and lacks some. The sample yields about 1 million clones, around four fifths seen once. Every donor was a Caucasian adult from Nashville, Tennessee. Study-wide results and limits: Specimens sampled were limited to blood, with tissue repertoires likely differing.

The ends were cut back, 6 bases at V and 1 base at J, with 12 bases in the middle. Germline V gives CDR1 MNHNS, CDR2 SASEGT. This CDR3 comprises 14 residues. Material: memory CD4+ T cells sorted from blood. Described subset: CD45RA-negative fraction. The rearrangement links TRBV6-1 to TRBJ1-1; perhaps TRBD1 as D (6 bases). This TCR was sampled from a man aged 18 to 30 in good health. This CDR3 is CASSYRDKNTEAFF. The CDR3, as DNA: TGTGCCAGCAGCTACCGGGACAAGAACACTGAAGCTTTCTTT.